The 30 T cell receptor beta chains reported below all come from one sample, sequenced in a study of cytotoxic CD8 clonotypes in ibrutinib-treated CLL. Sequencing was performed with immunoSEQ multiplex PCR; in TCRdb, only in-frame clones are kept and a portion is missing. The table lists a few hundred thousand clones, over 60% of them singletons, with around 6.3% in the top ten. The sequencing used PBMCs, collected after 36 months of ibrutinib treatment. The receptor source for this set is a human donor with chronic lymphocytic leukemia.

This chain links TRBV27 with TRBJ2-5; D uncertain. CDR1 is MNHEY, CDR2 SMNVEV, per germline (reference sequence). The V gene lost 6 bases and the J gene lost 5 bases, with 10 bases spanning the gap. The CDR3 is 12 residues long. CDR3 region: CASRDRVETQYF. The CDR3 nucleotides are TGTGCCAGCAGGGATCGGGTGGAGACCCAGTACTTC.

The V call is TRBV27, the J call TRBJ2-2, with TRBD2 as a possible D gene (5 bases). CDR3 length equals 12 residues. In germline, CDR1 is MNHEY, CDR2 SMNVEV (reference sequence). The ends were cut back, 6 bases at V and 7 bases at J, with 9 bases in the middle. CDR3 region: CASSRRFGELFF. The CDR3 nucleotides read TGTGCCAGCAGCCGGAGGTTCGGGGAGCTGTTTTTT.

The CDR3 region is CSVYTGGDEQYF. The CDR3 DNA is TGCAGCGTATACACAGGGGGGGACGAGCAGTACTTC. The J gene is TRBJ2-7, the V gene TRBV29-1; D is perhaps TRBD1 (8 bases). The CDR3 consists of 12 residues. The V end was cut by 6 bases, the J end by 5 bases, with 14 bases between. Germline V gene lookup returns CDR1 SQVTM and CDR2 ANQGSEA.

This clone was seen a few times. The chain combines TRBV18 with TRBJ2-7; D possibly corresponds to TRBD1 (5 bases). CDR3 length: 12 residues. V gave up 5 bases and J gave up 3 bases, with 8 bases separating them. Looked up from germline, CDR1 is KGHSH and CDR2 is LQKENI. DNA of the CDR3: TGTGCCAGCTCATTTACAGGCTACGAGCAGTACTTC. It translates to CASSFTGYEQYF. The full variable domain, with the rest looked up from reference TRBV18 and TRBJ2-7, is NAGVMQNPRHLVRRRGQEARLRCSPMKGHSHVYWYRQLPEEGLKFMVYLQKENIIDESGMPKERFSAEFPKEGPSILRIQQVVRGDSAAYFCASSFTGYEQYFGPGTRLTVT.

Regarding this clone: The same CDR3 also results from other DNA sequences found in this sample. The chain employs TRBV7-2 and TRBJ2-7; 8 nucleotides agree with TRBD1. The CDR3 totals 15 residues. Germline V CDR1 and CDR2: SGHTA, FQGNSA. The V and J ends lost 1 base and 3 bases, in that order; junction bases with no gene match: 5. In DNA, the CDR3 is TGTGCCAGCAGCTTAGGAGGGACAGGACTCTACGAGCAGTACTTC. Translation gives CASSLGGTGLYEQYF. The full variable domain, in which reference TRBV7-2 and TRBJ2-7 provide the parts outside the CDR3, is GAGVSQSPSNKVTEKGKDVELRCDPISGHTALYWYRQSLGQGLEFLIYFQGNSAPDKSGLPSDRFSAERTGGSVSTLTIQRTQQEDSAVYLCASSLGGTGLYEQYFGPGTRLTVT.

The rearrangement links TRBV28 to TRBJ2-2; 11 positions agree with TRBD2. The V and J ends lost 4 bases and 7 bases, in that order; junction bases with no gene match: 8. The CDR3 runs 16 residues. Germline CDR1 reads MDHEN; CDR2 reads SYDVKM. CDR3 in DNA: TGTGCCAGCAGTTCGTCGACTAGCGGGATTGTCGGGGAGCTGTTTTTT. Its protein is CASSSSTSGIVGELFF.

This sequence joins TRBV5-4 and TRBJ2-5, with 7 bases matching TRBD1. CDR3 length equals 15 residues. V lost 4 bases, J lost 1 base, and 7 bases stayed unmatched. CDR1 is SGHNT, CDR2 YYREEE, per germline (reference sequence). The CDR3 nucleotides are TGTGCCAGCAGCCATGACCGGGACAGCCAAGAGACCCAGTACTTC. Protein sequence: CASSHDRDSQETQYF.

The gene calls are TRBV29-1 and TRBJ1-3; D remains unclear. V lost 0 bases and J lost 0, with 3 bases in between. Germline lookup yields CDR1 SQVTM and CDR2 ANQGSEA. The CDR3 is 13 amino acids. CDR3 in DNA: TGCAGCGTTGAAGAGGGCTCTGGAAACACCATATATTTT. It yields the protein CSVEEGSGNTIYF.

The V and J genes are TRBV9 and TRBJ2-2; perhaps TRBD2 as D (7 bases). Germline values: CDR1 SGDLS, CDR2 YYNGEE. The CDR3 has 15 residues. V lost 0 bases, J lost 11 bases, and 17 bases lay in between. The CDR3 loop reads CASSVEGGSPRELFF. The DNA of the CDR3 is TGTGCCAGCAGCGTAGAGGGGGGGTCCCCCCGTGAGCTGTTTTTT.

The V gene is TRBV5-6, the J gene TRBJ2-3; 7 positions match TRBD1. In germline, CDR1 is SGHDT, CDR2 YYEEEE. This CDR3 is built from 13 residues. With 4 bases clipped from V and 5 bases from J, the junction kept 4 bases outside the gene matches. As DNA, the CDR3 is TGTGCCAGCAGCCCAACAGGGGTAGATACGCAGTATTTT. Amino acids: CASSPTGVDTQYF.

As DNA, the CDR3 is TGTGCCAGCAGTCCAGACTTCTACGAGCAGTACTTC. It codes for CASSPDFYEQYF. This chain joins TRBV27 and TRBJ2-7; D call uncertain. Trimming pared 5 bases from V and 3 bases from J, leaving 8 bases between. Germline-derived CDR1 and CDR2 are MNHEY and SMNVEV (reference sequence). This CDR3 contains 12 residues.

The chain employs TRBV19 and TRBJ1-2; TRBD1 agrees at 8 bases. The trim removed 3 bases at V and 6 bases at J, leaving 9 bases unmatched. The CDR3 totals 15 residues. Germline V lookup: CDR1 LNHDA, CDR2 SQIVND (reference sequence). This CDR3 reads CASSIEDRGRDGYTF. DNA for the CDR3: TGTGCCAGTAGTATTGAAGACAGGGGAAGGGATGGCTACACCTTC.

This clone was counted only a few times. The chain uses TRBV6-5 and TRBJ1-2; the D gene is possibly TRBD1 (5 bases). Trimming left V 6 bases short and J 7 bases short, with 15 bases between. CDR1 and CDR2 (germline): MNHEY, SVGAGI. The CDR3 runs to 13 residues. CDR3 in amino acids: CASRTGTAIGYTF. CDR3 DNA: TGTGCCAGCAGAACCGGGACCGCGATTGGCTACACCTTC.

A few counts support this clone. CDR3 loop: CSGWSGGPRDTQYF. DNA for the CDR3: TGCAGCGGTTGGTCGGGAGGGCCGAGAGATACGCAGTATTTT. The rearrangement uses TRBV29-1 and TRBJ2-3; 8 nucleotides line up with TRBD2. Germline lookup yields CDR1 SQVTM and CDR2 ANQGSEA. Trimming at V came to 7 bases and at J to 5 bases, leaving 11 bases not matched to a gene. The CDR3 is made up of 14 amino acids.

This clone was picked up one time. The rearrangement links TRBV5-1 to TRBJ2-3; D remains unclear. CDR1 and CDR2 from the germline V gene are SGHRS and YFSETQ. This CDR3 region has 14 residues. Between the trimmed V and J ends, which lost 2 bases and 2 bases, there was a span of 9 bases. The CDR3: CASSFVLTTDTQYF. The CDR3 coding sequence is TGCGCCAGCAGCTTCGTCTTAACCACAGATACGCAGTATTTT. Supplemented by reference TRBV5-1 and TRBJ2-3, the full variable domain reads KAGVTQTPRYLIKTRGQQVTLSCSPISGHRSVSWYQQTPGQGLQFLFEYFSETQRNKGNFPGRFSGRQFSNSRSEMNVSTLELGDSALYLCASSFVLTTDTQYFGPGTRLTVL.

As to this clone: The same CDR3 also results from other DNA sequences found in this sample. The V gene is TRBV9, the J gene TRBJ2-1; 7 bases agree with TRBD2. This CDR3 has 15 residues. The V and J ends lost 0 bases and 4 bases, in that order; junction bases with no gene match: 4. The germline CDR1 and CDR2 sequences are SGDLS and YYNGEE. The CDR3 sequence: CASSVALAAYNEQFF. The CDR3, as DNA: TGTGCCAGCAGCGTAGCGCTAGCGGCTTACAATGAGCAGTTCTTC.

The V and J genes are TRBV19 and TRBJ2-1; 7 nucleotides match TRBD1. Trimming removed 8 bases from V and 10 bases from J; junction bases left unmatched: 8. Germline CDR1 reads LNHDA; CDR2 reads SQIVND (reference sequence). The CDR3 is 12 residues long. The DNA of the CDR3 is TGTGCCAGTCGGGACAGATCTGGAGAGCAGTTCTTC. Its translation: CASRDRSGEQFF.

On this clone itself: Other DNA variants within this sample encode the same CDR3. The chain links TRBV18 to TRBJ2-2; no clear D gene. Germline V gene sequence: CDR1 KGHSH, CDR2 LQKENI. Trimming removed 3 bases from V and 1 base from J, with 0 bases in between. The CDR3 has 12 amino acids. This CDR3 reads CASSPNTGELFF. CDR3 nucleotide sequence: TGTGCCAGCTCACCGAACACCGGGGAGCTGTTTTTT.

This clone appeared once. The V call is TRBV29-1, the J call TRBJ2-7; the match to TRBD1 covers 8 bases. Germline-derived CDR1 and CDR2 are SQVTM and ANQGSEA. J gave up 4 bases and V 6 bases, and 11 bases lay outside the gene matches. This CDR3 is 14 amino acids long. The CDR3 loop is CSVRDRGRGYEQYF. CDR3 in DNA: TGCAGCGTCCGCGACAGGGGCAGGGGGTACGAGCAGTACTTC.

This clone was observed a few times. The chain links TRBV2 to TRBJ1-5; D gene uncertain. Germline CDR1 SNHLY, CDR2 FYNNEI. The CDR3 consists of 13 residues. Trimming pared 7 bases from V and 5 bases from J, leaving 12 bases between. CDR3 DNA sequence: TGTGCCAGCACCCATTTCGGGGATCAGCCCCAGCATTTT. Its translation is CASTHFGDQPQHF. Full variable domain (remainder filled in from reference TRBV2 and TRBJ1-5): EPEVTQTPSHQVTQMGQEVILRCVPISNHLYFYWYRQILGQKVEFLVSFYNNEISEKSEIFDDQFSVERPDGSNFTLKIRSTKLEDSAMYFCASTHFGDQPQHFGDGTRLSIL.

This chain uses TRBV4-1 with TRBJ2-2; 8 bases are shared with TRBD1. CDR1 MGHRA and CDR2 YSYEKL come from the germline V gene. The CDR3 is 18 residues long. V trimming: 0 bases; J trimming: 1 base; junction bases outside the gene matches: 7. The CDR3 DNA sequence: TGCGCCAGCAGCCAAGAGCTGGGACAGGCGCTGAACACCGGGGAGCTGTTTTTT. Its translation is CASSQELGQALNTGELFF.

V is TRBV10-1 and J is TRBJ2-1, with D unresolved. Looked up from germline, CDR1 is WNHNN and CDR2 is SYGVQD (reference sequence). Trimming stripped 4 bases from V and 1 base from J, with 11 bases between. CDR3 length equals 15 residues. CDR3 region: CASSGTLGSYNEQFF. In DNA form, the CDR3 reads TGCGCCAGCAGTGGGACCTTAGGATCCTACAATGAGCAGTTCTTC.

V and J are TRBV7-2 and TRBJ2-3, with 8 positions matching TRBD2. The ends lost 0 bases at V and 1 base at J; junction bases unmatched: 3. The CDR3 is made up of 16 amino acids. Germline V gene data show CDR1 as SGHTA and CDR2 as FQGNSA. The DNA of the CDR3 is TGTGCCAGCAGCTTAGCGGGGCGGGGGGGCACAGATACGCAGTATTTT. Protein: CASSLAGRGGTDTQYF.

The V gene is TRBV18, the J gene TRBJ2-1; D call uncertain. The germline V gene has CDR1 KGHSH and CDR2 LQKENI. Trimming took 4 bases from V and 10 from J, leaving 11 bases between them. The CDR3 is 12 amino acids. CDR3 nucleotide sequence: TGTGCCAGCTCACAACGAGCGTCAGAGCAGTTCTTC. As protein: CASSQRASEQFF.

A few counts support this clone. This chain connects TRBV7-9 to TRBJ2-2; TRBD1 matches 8 bases. V shed 5 bases and J 3 bases; nucleotides not matched to a gene: 2. Germline CDR1 reads SEHNR; CDR2 reads FQNEAQ (reference sequence). The CDR3 has 14 residues. CDR3 DNA: TGTGCCAGCAGCCGGACAGGGTACACCGGGGAGCTGTTTTTT. It yields the protein CASSRTGYTGELFF.

The V and J genes are TRBV27 and TRBJ2-7; maybe TRBD2 (6 bases). Germline V gene data show CDR1 as MNHEY and CDR2 as SMNVEV (reference sequence). V gave up 3 bases and J gave up 0 bases, with 15 bases separating them. The CDR3 extends over 16 amino acids. The CDR3 sequence: CASSFSWQRASYEQYF. CDR3 nucleotides: TGTGCCAGCAGTTTCAGCTGGCAGCGGGCCTCCTACGAGCAGTACTTC.

This clone was seen more than once but under ten times. The CDR3 region is CASSPVGDTWNTEAFF. The CDR3 nucleotides are TGTGCCAGCAGCCCTGTGGGGGACACCTGGAACACTGAAGCTTTCTTT. The genes are TRBV2 and TRBJ1-1, with D tentatively TRBD1 (6 bases). Germline V gene lookup returns CDR1 SNHLY and CDR2 FYNNEI. This CDR3 spans 16 amino acids. V gave up 6 bases and J gave up 1 base, with 18 bases separating them.

This clone was seen more than once but under ten times. The chain is built from TRBV27 and TRBJ1-1; D is unresolved. The V gene's germline CDR1 is MNHEY and CDR2 SMNVEV (reference sequence). This CDR3 region has 11 residues. The V end was cut by 5 bases, the J end by 7 bases, with 8 bases between. DNA for the CDR3: TGTGCCAGCAGTCCACGGAATGAAGCTTTCTTT. Its protein is CASSPRNEAFF.

The genes are TRBV4-1 and TRBJ2-7; possibly TRBD1 or TRBD2 for D (5 bases each). Per the germline V gene, CDR1 is MGHRA and CDR2 is YSYEKL. The length of the CDR3 is 12 residues. The V gene lost 5 bases and the J gene lost 6 bases, with 11 bases spanning the gap. CDR3 sequence (DNA): TGCGCCAGCAGCGTAGGGGAGTCCGAGCAGTACTTC. This gives the protein CASSVGESEQYF.

V is TRBV19 and J is TRBJ1-3; unclear D gene. CDR3 length: 14 residues. Trimming pared 9 bases from V and 4 bases from J, leaving 16 bases between. Germline V gene data show CDR1 as LNHDA and CDR2 as SQIVND (reference sequence). DNA for the CDR3: TGTGCCAGCTCGAGGGCAGGAGGAGGAAACACCATATATTTT. Translation gives CASSRAGGGNTIYF.